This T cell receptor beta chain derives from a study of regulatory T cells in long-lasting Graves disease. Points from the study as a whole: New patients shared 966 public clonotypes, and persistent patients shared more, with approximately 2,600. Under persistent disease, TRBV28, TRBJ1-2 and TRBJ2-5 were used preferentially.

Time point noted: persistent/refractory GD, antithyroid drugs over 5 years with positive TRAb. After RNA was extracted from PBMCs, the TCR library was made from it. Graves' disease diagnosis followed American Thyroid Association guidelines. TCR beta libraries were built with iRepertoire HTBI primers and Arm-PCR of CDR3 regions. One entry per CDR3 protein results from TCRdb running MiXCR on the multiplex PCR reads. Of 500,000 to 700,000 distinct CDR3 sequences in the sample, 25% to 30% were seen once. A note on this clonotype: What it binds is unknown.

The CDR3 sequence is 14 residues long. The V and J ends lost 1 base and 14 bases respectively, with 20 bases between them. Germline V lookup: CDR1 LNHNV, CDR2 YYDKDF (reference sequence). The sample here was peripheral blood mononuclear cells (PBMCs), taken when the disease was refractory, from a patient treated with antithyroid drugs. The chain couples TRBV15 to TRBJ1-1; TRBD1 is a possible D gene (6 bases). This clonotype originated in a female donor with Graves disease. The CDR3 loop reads CATSRAQTGALVFF. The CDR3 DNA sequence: TGTGCCACCAGCAGAGCTCAGACAGGTGCCCTGGTCTTCTTT.